The clone carrying this TCR beta chain was observed a few times. Antigen: not known. V was trimmed by 4 bases and J by 3 bases, leaving 17 bases between them. Germline V gene data show CDR1 as SQVTM and CDR2 as ANQGSEA. The CDR3 sequence is 15 residues long. This sample was included in a study of T-cell reconstitution after alpha-beta-depleted transplantation in children. This sample's TCRbeta library carried unique molecular identifier barcodes. TCRdb reprocessed the PCR reads via MiXCR and lists one record per CDR3 protein. The data hold about 310,000 distinct CDR3 sequences, with more than 20% observed a single time. Findings of the study overall: T-cell numbers and diversity one year post-transplant derived largely from freshly generated T cells. At around two months after transplant, the alpha-beta T cells were reportedly derived from several hundred expanded clones that came from non-depleted graft cells.

The material was PBMCs, mostly from graft donor cells, obtained 180 days after TCRalphabeta/CD19-depleted stem cell transplant. The chain recombines TRBV29-1 with TRBJ2-3, with unresolved D. The source is a male patient aged 10-17 years who had a stem cell transplant for acute lymphoblastic leukemia, so the T cells may come from the graft donor. For the CDR3, the DNA is TGCAGCGTTGTGAGTCGGCCTGGTTTGACAGATACGCAGTATTTT. Its translation is CSVVSRPGLTDTQYF.